The present T cell receptor beta chain was sequenced within a study of CD8 T cells in ankylosing spondylitis. Study-level findings and limits: Reportedly, significant enrichment of disease-linked clones occurred in matched ankylosing spondylitis synovial fluid.

Many counts were recorded for this clonotype. Its target is not known. Each TCR beta library was made by quantitative 5'-RACE that incorporated molecular barcodes. TCRdb analysed the 5' RACE reads with MiXCR anew, one entry per CDR3 protein. The sample includes 200,000 to 250,000 distinct CDR3 sequences, about 10% of them seen just once. The sequenced sample was blood, either unsorted or a sorted T cell fraction (not recorded which). The TCR sequence derives from a male donor with ankylosing spondylitis or in good health (not recorded which).

DNA of the CDR3: TGTGCCAGCAGTGATGACTTCAAAGCCTACAATGAGCAGTTCTTC. Encoded protein: CASSDDFKAYNEQFF. The rearrangement joins TRBV12-3 or TRBV12-4 to TRBJ2-1; D remains unclear. Trimming removed 5 bases from V and 2 bases from J, with 13 bases in between. This CDR3 contains 15 residues.